Listed here are 18 T cell receptor beta chains from one sample, sequenced in a study of regulatory T cells in long-lasting Graves disease. Time point here: persistent/refractory GD, antithyroid drugs over 5 years with positive TRAb. PBMC-derived RNA was used for the TCR library. Relying on iRepertoire HTBI primers and Arm-PCR of CDR3 regions, the team built TCR beta libraries. Each CDR3 protein gets one entry after TCRdb re-called the multiplex PCR reads with MiXCR. Of some 370,000 distinct CDR3 sequences listed, approximately 23% are singletons. This specimen was peripheral blood mononuclear cells (PBMCs), taken when the disease was refractory, from a patient treated with antithyroid drugs. These receptors originate from a woman aged 40 to 50 with Graves disease.

The sample holds many counts of this clonotype. This sequence joins TRBV10-2 and TRBJ2-7, with D maybe TRBD2 (5 bases). V was clipped by 3 bases and J by 6 bases, with 12 bases between them. The CDR3 sequence is 13 residues long. Per germline, CDR1 WSHSY and CDR2 SAAADI. CDR3 loop: CASSEGRGSEQYF. DNA for the CDR3: TGCGCCAGCAGTGAAGGCCGAGGGTCCGAGCAGTACTTC.

V and J are TRBV10-3 and TRBJ2-5, with TRBD1 matching 8 bases. Trimming at V came to 7 bases and at J to 7 bases, leaving 11 bases not matched to a gene. CDR3 length: 14 residues. Germline V lookup: CDR1 ENHRY, CDR2 SYGVKD. CDR3 amino acids: CAIMTGDGLGTQYF. The CDR3 DNA reads as TGTGCCATCATGACAGGGGATGGCCTCGGGACCCAGTACTTC.

The table lists this clonotype with a few counts. The chain uses TRBV5-6 and TRBJ2-3, with D possibly TRBD1 on 5 matching bases. With 3 bases removed from V and 6 bases from J, the gap between germline ends came to 14 bases. The CDR3 loop spans 14 amino acids. Germline assignment: CDR1 SGHDT and CDR2 YYEEEE. This CDR3 is CASSSDIQVDTQYF. The CDR3 DNA reads TGTGCCAGCAGCTCGGACATCCAGGTTGATACGCAGTATTTT.

The chain couples TRBV11-2 to TRBJ2-2; D is unresolved. The CDR3 is made up of 12 amino acids. CDR1 is SGHAT, CDR2 FQNNGV, per germline. V lost 5 bases and J lost 6, with 7 bases in between. The CDR3 sequence is CASSTLAGELFF. The CDR3 DNA reads TGTGCCAGCAGCACCCTGGCCGGGGAGCTGTTTTTT.

CDR3 amino acids: CASSSPAPLASEQFF. As DNA, the CDR3 is TGTGCCAGCAGCTCTCCCGCTCCCTTGGCTAGCGAGCAGTTCTTC. This chain uses TRBV28 with TRBJ2-1; maybe TRBD2 (5 bases). Trimming took 6 bases from V and 10 from J, leaving 22 bases between them. CDR1 is MDHEN, CDR2 SYDVKM, per germline. The length of the CDR3 is 15 residues.

In this sample, this clonotype turned up many times. The chain employs TRBV12-3 or TRBV12-4 and TRBJ1-1, with D maybe TRBD1 (5 bases). The CDR3 has 13 amino acids. V lost 5 bases and J lost 8, with 15 bases in between. In DNA, the CDR3 is TGTGCCAGCAGTCCCTCCGCCCAGGGAGAAGCTTTCTTT. Its protein product is CASSPSAQGEAFF.

This chain links TRBV7-3 with TRBJ1-5; possible D gene TRBD1, 5 bases. Trimming removed 5 bases at V and 0 bases at J, with 17 bases between. Germline assignment: CDR1 SGHTA and CDR2 FQGTGA. The CDR3 loop spans 17 amino acids. The CDR3 region is CASSPGGGPYSNQPQHF. The DNA of the CDR3 is TGTGCCAGCAGCCCCGGGGGAGGACCTTATAGCAATCAGCCCCAGCATTTT.

This clonotype was found once. The rearrangement links TRBV7-9 to TRBJ2-6; 7 bases match TRBD2. Per the germline V gene, CDR1 is SEHNR and CDR2 is FQNEAQ (reference sequence). V was clipped by 0 bases and J by 0 bases; unmatched bases: 5. CDR3 length equals 18 residues. CDR3 sequence reads: CASSLAGRGPSGANVLTF. The CDR3 DNA reads TGTGCCAGCAGCTTAGCGGGGAGGGGACCCTCTGGGGCCAACGTCCTGACTTTC.

This clonotype came up many times. V and J are TRBV2 and TRBJ2-7; TRBD2 matches 9 bases. J lost 7 bases, V lost 4 bases, and 8 bases had no gene match. Germline V gene data show CDR1 as SNHLY and CDR2 as FYNNEI. This CDR3 spans 14 amino acids. The CDR3 DNA follows: TGTGCCAGCAGTGTCATAGCGGGAGCGGGGGAGCAGTACTTC. This codes for CASSVIAGAGEQYF.

Remarks on this clonotype: A read error may explain this, as a much larger clone is one base away. The chain combines TRBV6-2 or TRBV6-3 with TRBJ2-5; D not resolved. Germline V gene sequence: CDR1 MNHEY, CDR2 SVGEGT. V lost 8 bases, J lost 5 bases, and 12 bases lay in between. This CDR3 comprises 12 residues. CDR3 nucleotide sequence: TGTGCCAGCGGGTTATCACCGGAGACCCAGTACTTC. As protein: CASGLSPETQYF.

This clonotype was seen at least ten times. V usage is TRBV28 and J usage is TRBJ2-2; D gene unclear. Trimming took 3 bases from V and 4 from J, leaving 12 bases between them. The germline gives CDR1 MDHEN, CDR2 SYDVKM. There are 15 residues in the CDR3. The CDR3 DNA reads as TGTGCCAGCAGTTTTTCTCTCAGCCCCACCGGGGAGCTGTTTTTT. This codes for CASSFSLSPTGELFF.

The V gene is TRBV27, the J gene TRBJ1-6, with D unclear. V was shortened by 0 bases and J by 9 bases, with 6 bases between the two germline ends. Germline V gene data show CDR1 as MNHEY and CDR2 as SMNVEV (reference sequence). The CDR3 runs 13 residues. The CDR3 here is CASSLSSRSPLHF. For the CDR3, the DNA is TGTGCCAGCAGTTTATCGAGCCGTTCACCCCTCCACTTT.

Many counts were recorded for this clonotype. The gene calls are TRBV11-2 and TRBJ1-1, with D tentatively TRBD1 (5 bases). This CDR3 spans 16 amino acids. V was trimmed by 1 base and J by 1 base, leaving 13 bases between them. Germline V CDR1 and CDR2: SGHAT, FQNNGV. The CDR3 bases are TGTGCCAGCAGCTTAGGGTTTTTTAGGGGGAACACTGAAGCTTTCTTT. It is translated as CASSLGFFRGNTEAFF.

Ten or more counts support this clonotype. The V call is TRBV12-3 or TRBV12-4, the J call TRBJ1-2; D is possibly TRBD1 (6 bases). The CDR3 consists of 13 residues. Trimming removed 6 bases at V and 2 bases at J, with 10 bases between. DNA for the CDR3: TGTGCCAGCAGCTCAGGGGTGAACTATGGCTACACCTTC. Its translation is CASSSGVNYGYTF.

Many counts were recorded for this clonotype. This chain joins TRBV7-2 and TRBJ1-5; no clear D. This CDR3 region has 13 residues. Germline V gene sequence: CDR1 SGHTA, CDR2 FQGNSA. V was trimmed by 5 bases and J by 9 bases, leaving 14 bases between them. CDR3 in amino acids: CASSLDPQGPQHF. In DNA form, the CDR3 reads TGTGCCAGCAGCCTAGACCCCCAAGGGCCCCAGCATTTT. Complete variable domain (other parts from reference TRBV7-2 and TRBJ1-5): GAGVSQSPSNKVTEKGKDVELRCDPISGHTALYWYRQSLGQGLEFLIYFQGNSAPDKSGLPSDRFSAERTGGSVSTLTIQRTQQEDSAVYLCASSLDPQGPQHFGDGTRLSIL.

This clonotype has only a few counts. The CDR3 loop is CSSDREVYNEQFF. CDR3 nucleotides: TGCAGTTCAGACAGGGAGGTCTACAATGAGCAGTTCTTC. V and J are TRBV20-1 and TRBJ2-1; tentatively, D is TRBD1 (7 bases). Trimming left V 8 bases short and J 3 bases short, with 14 bases between. This CDR3 has 13 residues. Looked up from germline, CDR1 is DFQATT and CDR2 is SNEGSKA (reference sequence).

This chain links TRBV24-1 with TRBJ2-2; no firm D call. The V end was cut by 9 bases, the J end by 3 bases, with 13 bases between. CDR1 is KGHDR, CDR2 SFDVKD, per germline. The CDR3 has 14 residues. The CDR3 region is CATQNQGHTGELFF. The CDR3 nucleotides are TGTGCCACCCAAAACCAAGGACACACCGGGGAGCTGTTTTTT.

In this sample, this clonotype turned up once. This may stem from a read error, because a much larger clone lies one nucleotide away. The chain carries TRBV2 and TRBJ2-7; 8 bases fit TRBD2. The CDR3 is made up of 15 amino acids. CDR1 and CDR2 from the germline V gene are SNHLY and FYNNEI. CDR3 nucleotides: TGTGCCAGCAGCGTAGAGCCTAGCGGGTCCTACGAGCGGTACTTC. Encoded protein: CASSVEPSGSYERYF.